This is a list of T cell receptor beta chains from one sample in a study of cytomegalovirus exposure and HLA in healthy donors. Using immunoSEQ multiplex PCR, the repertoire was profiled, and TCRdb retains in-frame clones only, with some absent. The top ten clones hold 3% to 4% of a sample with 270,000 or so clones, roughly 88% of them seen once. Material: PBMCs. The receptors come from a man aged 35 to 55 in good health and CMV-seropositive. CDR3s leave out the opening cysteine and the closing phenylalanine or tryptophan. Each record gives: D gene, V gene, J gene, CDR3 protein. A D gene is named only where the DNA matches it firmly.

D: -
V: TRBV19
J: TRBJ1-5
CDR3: ASSISHYSNQPQH

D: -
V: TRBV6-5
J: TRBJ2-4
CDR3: ASRPNGGKNIQY

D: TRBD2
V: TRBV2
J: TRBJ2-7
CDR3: ASSVLAGVGEQY

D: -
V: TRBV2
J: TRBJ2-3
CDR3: ASAQTAGSTDTQY

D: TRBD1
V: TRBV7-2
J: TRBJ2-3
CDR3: ASSSSGTGRMTDTQY

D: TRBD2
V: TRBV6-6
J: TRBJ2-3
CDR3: ASSPGLAGVSDTQY

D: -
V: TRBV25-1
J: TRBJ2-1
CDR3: ASSIGSNEQF

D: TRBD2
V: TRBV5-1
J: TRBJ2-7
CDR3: ASSLELAGVGYEQY

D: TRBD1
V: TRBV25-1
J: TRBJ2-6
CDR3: ATTGGLSGANVLT

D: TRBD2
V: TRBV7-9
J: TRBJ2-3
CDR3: ASSLRIAGVEKTDTQY

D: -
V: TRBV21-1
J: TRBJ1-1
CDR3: ASSKQDRGTEAF

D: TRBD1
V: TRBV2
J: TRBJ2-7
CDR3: ASSEGQGYHEQY

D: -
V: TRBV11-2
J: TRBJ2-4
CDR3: ASSGQAKNIQY

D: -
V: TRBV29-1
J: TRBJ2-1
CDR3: SVLSSSSYNEQF

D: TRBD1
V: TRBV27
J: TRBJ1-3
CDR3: ASSPPGQGFYFGNTIY

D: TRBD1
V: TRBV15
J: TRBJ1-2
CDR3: ATRPGQGINYGYT

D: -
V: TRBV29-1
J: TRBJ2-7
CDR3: SVVGDNSYEQY

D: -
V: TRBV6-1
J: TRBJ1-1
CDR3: ASSVPPVTEAF

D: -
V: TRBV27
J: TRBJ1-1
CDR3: ASSADRLLNTEAF

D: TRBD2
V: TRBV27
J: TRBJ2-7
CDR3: ASSLSSGGIHEQY

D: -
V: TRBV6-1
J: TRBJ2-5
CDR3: ASSEYLVSQETQY

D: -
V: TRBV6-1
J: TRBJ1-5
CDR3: ASSEPWGGLIYSNQPQH

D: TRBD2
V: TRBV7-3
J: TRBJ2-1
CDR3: ASSGTGGRQF

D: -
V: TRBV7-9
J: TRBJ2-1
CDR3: ASSFLEFEQF

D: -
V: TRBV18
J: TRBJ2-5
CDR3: ASSPPSREGETQY

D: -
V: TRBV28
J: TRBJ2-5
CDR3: ASYYAETQY

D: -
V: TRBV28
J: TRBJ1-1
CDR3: ASSLYTGSNTEAF

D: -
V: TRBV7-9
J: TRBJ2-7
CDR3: SSSLLDSYEQY

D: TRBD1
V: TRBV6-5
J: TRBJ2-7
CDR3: ASSLQGAVDEQY

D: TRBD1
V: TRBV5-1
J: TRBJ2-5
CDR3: ASSLGQGETQY

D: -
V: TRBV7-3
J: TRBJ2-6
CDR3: ASSLSTTGVSGANVLT

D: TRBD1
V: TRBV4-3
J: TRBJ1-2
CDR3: ASSQDRDRGGYGYT

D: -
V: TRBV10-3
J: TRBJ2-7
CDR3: AISTATAYEQY

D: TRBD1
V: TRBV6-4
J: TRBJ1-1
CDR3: ASSEGQATEAF

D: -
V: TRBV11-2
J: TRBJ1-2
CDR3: ASSLVGDNYGYT

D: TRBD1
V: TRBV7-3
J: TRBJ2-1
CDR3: ASSLNAGTGGNEQF

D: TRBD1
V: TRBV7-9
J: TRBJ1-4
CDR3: ASRPTGGRNEKLF

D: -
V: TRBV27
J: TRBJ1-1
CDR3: ASSLGGRTEAF

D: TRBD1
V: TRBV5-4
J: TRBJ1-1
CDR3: AGYRGARGTEAF

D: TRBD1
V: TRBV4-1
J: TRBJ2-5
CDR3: ASSQLGTGVQETQY